One and the same sample provided the 4 T cell receptor beta chains below, sequenced in a study of T cells after yellow fever vaccination. TCRdb re-analysed the 5' RACE reads in MiXCR, keeping a single row per CDR3 protein. The repertoire consists of 25,000 to 30,000 distinct CDR3 sequences, with about 5% occurring once and the leading ten covering about two fifths. The starting material was CD8+ T cells sorted from PBMCs, obtained 10 days after the yellow fever booster vaccination. These receptors were collected from a man aged 30 to 39 who received the YFV17D yellow fever vaccine.

This clonotype came up many times. V gene TRBV30 combines with J gene TRBJ2-1; perhaps TRBD2 as D (5 bases). Germline V lookup: CDR1 GTSNPN, CDR2 SVGIG (reference sequence). Trimming took off 1 base at V and 2 bases at J, with 15 bases between the two ends. The CDR3 length is 16 residues. In DNA form, the CDR3 reads TGTGCCTGGAGTGCAAGCGGAGTGAGGGCCTACAATGAGCAGTTCTTC. This gives the protein CAWSASGVRAYNEQFF.

This clonotype was seen repeatedly, ten times or more. This rearrangement joins TRBV9 to TRBJ2-4, with TRBD2 identical over 9 bases. The V segment lost 4 bases and the J segment 0 bases; nucleotides outside the gene matches: 14. CDR3 length equals 19 residues. The germline gives CDR1 SGDLS, CDR2 YYNGEE. The CDR3 sequence: CASSPDPREGPLAKNIQYF. CDR3 DNA: TGTGCCAGCAGCCCCGACCCGCGGGAGGGCCCCCTAGCCAAAAACATTCAGTACTTC.

This clonotype was counted at least ten times. The chain combines TRBV11-2 with TRBJ2-7; TRBD2 matches 7 bases. CDR3 length: 14 amino acids. Germline CDR1 SGHAT, CDR2 FQNNGV. Losses at the gene ends were 5 bases for V and 2 bases for J; bases not matched to a gene: 6. For the CDR3, the DNA is TGTGCCAGCAGCCCCCCGGGGGGTCCCTACGAGCAGTACTTC. It specifies CASSPPGGPYEQYF.

This clonotype was seen many times. The chain employs TRBV9 and TRBJ2-1; 8 bases map to TRBD2. This CDR3 contains 15 residues. Germline V gives CDR1 SGDLS, CDR2 YYNGEE. The V and J ends lost 4 bases and 3 bases, in that order; junction bases with no gene match: 6. The CDR3: CASSREGGGYNEQFF. The CDR3 nucleotides are TGTGCCAGCAGCCGGGAGGGGGGGGGCTACAATGAGCAGTTCTTC.